This TCR beta chain was found in a study of blood T cell repertoires in COVID-19. Study-wide background: T cells, B-cell-depleted T cells, or PBMCs provided the cDNA or gDNA that served as material.

In the authors' workflow: It was from reference gene primer amplification that nucleated cell counts were estimated. Method: immunoSEQ multiplex PCR; TCRdb's copy keeps in-frame clones and lacks some. V and J calls and clone size are as listed in that table; D and trimming were resolved from the DNA. The repertoire has under 75,000 clones, approximately 81% of them found once; the top ten carry more than 15%. Patients of the Seattle cohort, enrolled during active infection, were followed longitudinally. Looked up from germline, CDR1 is LGHDT and CDR2 is YNNKEL (reference sequence). Trimming took off 5 bases at V and 1 base at J, with 9 bases between the two ends. The CDR3 runs 13 residues.

The receptor's source is a man aged 55 to 69 with COVID-19, enrolled during active disease. This rearrangement joins TRBV3-1 (or the pseudogene TRBV3-2) to TRBJ2-7; a weak D match, TRBD1 (6 bases). Sequencing was carried out using peripheral blood. CDR3 coding DNA: TGTGCCAGCAGCAAGGGACAATCCTACGAGCAGTACTTC. Translating gives CASSKGQSYEQYF.